This is a list of T cell receptor beta chains from one sample in a study of control samples from healthy donors and cancer patients. TCRdb's copy holds only in-frame clones and misses some; the assay was immunoSEQ multiplex PCR. The repertoire holds just under 65,000 clones, with over 75% as singletons. Material for sequencing was blood. These receptors all stem from a man aged 35 to 55 in good health. Both conserved end residues are part of each CDR3. Each record gives: clone size, J gene, D gene, V gene, CDR3 protein, CDR3 DNA. The D gene is left open where the match is weak. Clone size is not always given. Where it is, it says once, few, many or a class for expanded clones.

clone_size: .; j_call: TRBJ1-1; d_call: .; v_call: TRBV19; cdr3_aa: CASSIGGTGYAFF; cdr3_nt: TGTGCCAGTAGTATAGGAGGTACAGGGTATGCTTTCTTT
clone_size: .; j_call: TRBJ1-2; d_call: TRBD1; v_call: TRBV9; cdr3_aa: CASSVEGTGGPTTF; cdr3_nt: TGTGCCAGCAGCGTAGAGGGGACAGGGGGCCCTACCACCTTC
clone_size: .; j_call: TRBJ2-5; d_call: TRBD1; v_call: TRBV5-1; cdr3_aa: CASSPRQGVTQYF; cdr3_nt: TGCGCCAGCAGCCCAAGACAGGGAGTGACCCAGTACTTC
clone_size: .; j_call: TRBJ1-5; d_call: .; v_call: TRBV2; cdr3_aa: CASSRGRNQPQHF; cdr3_nt: TGTGCCAGCAGCCGGGGGCGCAATCAGCCCCAGCATTTT
clone_size: .; j_call: TRBJ2-3; d_call: TRBD2; v_call: TRBV30; cdr3_aa: CAWMGLAASADTQYF; cdr3_nt: TGTGCCTGGATGGGACTAGCGGCAAGCGCAGATACGCAGTATTTT
clone_size: .; j_call: TRBJ2-2; d_call: TRBD2; v_call: TRBV15; cdr3_aa: CATSTSGGATGELFF; cdr3_nt: TGTGCCACCAGCACTAGCGGGGGGGCCACCGGGGAGCTGTTTTTT
clone_size: .; j_call: TRBJ1-2; d_call: TRBD1; v_call: TRBV28; cdr3_aa: CASREQGAYNYGYTF; cdr3_nt: TGTGCCAGCAGAGAACAGGGGGCGTATAACTATGGCTACACCTTC
clone_size: .; j_call: TRBJ2-1; d_call: .; v_call: TRBV9; cdr3_aa: CASSPQTVYNEQFF; cdr3_nt: TGTGCCAGCAGCCCTCAGACAGTCTACAATGAGCAGTTCTTC
clone_size: .; j_call: TRBJ2-2; d_call: .; v_call: TRBV6-4; cdr3_aa: CASSDSSANTGELFF; cdr3_nt: TGTGCCAGCAGTGACTCTAGCGCGAACACCGGGGAGCTGTTTTTT
clone_size: few; j_call: TRBJ1-1; d_call: .; v_call: TRBV2; cdr3_aa: CASSRRIDTEAFF; cdr3_nt: TGTGCCAGCAGTCGGAGAATTGACACTGAAGCTTTCTTT
clone_size: .; j_call: TRBJ2-7; d_call: .; v_call: TRBV7-2; cdr3_aa: CASSQGRGRYSYEQYF; cdr3_nt: TGTGCCAGCAGCCAGGGGAGGGGACGGTACTCCTACGAGCAGTACTTC
clone_size: .; j_call: TRBJ2-2; d_call: TRBD2; v_call: TRBV9; cdr3_aa: CASSRRASGSGTGELFF; cdr3_nt: TGTGCCAGCAGCCGCAGGGCTAGCGGGAGTGGGACCGGGGAGCTGTTTTTT